Listed below are T cell receptor beta chains from one sample, sequenced in a study of blood T cell repertoires in COVID-19. Measured with immunoSEQ multiplex PCR; TCRdb has only the in-frame clones, and not every one. The sample consists of 270,000 or so clones, roughly 80% of them appearing once. The sample taken for sequencing was PBMCs or T cells enriched from blood (not recorded which). Every receptor here comes from a man in his fifties or sixties who had recovered from COVID-19. The CDR3 runs from the conserved cysteine through the conserved F or W. Fields, in order: D gene, clone size, J gene, V gene, CDR3 protein, CDR3 DNA. A D gene is named only where the DNA matches it firmly. Clone size, where shown, is once, few, many, or a class for clones that have expanded.

>NA|NA|TRBJ1-4|TRBV29-1
CSVARGGEKLFF
TGCAGCGTTGCTAGAGGTGGGGAAAAACTGTTTTTT
>TRBD1|NA|TRBJ2-1|TRBV10-1
CATSQGSSYNEQFF
TGCGCCACCTCACAGGGGAGCTCCTACAATGAGCAGTTCTTC
>NA|NA|TRBJ1-6|TRBV5-4
CASSLDPGRLGSPLHF
TGTGCCAGCAGCTTGGACCCAGGGCGTTTAGGTTCACCCCTCCACTTT
>NA|NA|TRBJ2-7|TRBV29-1
CSARISYEQYF
TGCAGCGCCCGTATCTCCTACGAGCAGTACTTC
>TRBD1|NA|TRBJ2-5|TRBV6-5
CASSRSGTAQETQYF
TGTGCCAGCAGTCGGTCAGGGACAGCACAAGAGACCCAGTACTTC
>TRBD1|NA|TRBJ1-2|TRBV11-1
CASSAKQGGNYGYTF
TGTGCCAGCAGCGCAAAACAGGGGGGAAACTATGGCTACACCTTC
>NA|few|TRBJ1-5|TRBV6-5
CASSSGMISWPQHF
TGTGCCAGCAGTTCCGGGATGATTTCATGGCCCCAGCATTTT
>TRBD2|NA|TRBJ2-7|TRBV5-1
CASSLARASGGYEQYF
TGCGCCAGCAGCTTAGCGAGGGCTAGCGGGGGTTACGAGCAGTACTTC
>TRBD1|once|TRBJ1-5|TRBV5-1
CASSLAGTVRGVWQPQHF
TGCGCCAGCAGCTTAGCAGGGACAGTCCGAGGGGTGTGGCAGCCCCAGCATTTT
>NA|once|TRBJ2-1|TRBV4-1
CASSQGLVEQFF
TGCGCCAGCAGCCAGGGACTCGTGGAGCAGTTCTTC
>NA|NA|TRBJ2-7|TRBV10-2
CASSSGLSSYEQYF
TGCGCCAGCAGTTCAGGACTCTCCTCCTACGAGCAGTACTTC